One TCR beta chain is described in this entry. Authors' processing steps: Reference gene primer amplification gave estimated nucleated cell counts. The data were produced by immunoSEQ multiplex PCR, yet TCRdb's version contains in-frame clones alone and is incomplete. V and J calls and clone size follow that table, whereas D and trimming were derived from the DNA. The repertoire holds about 69,000 clones, with 90% as singletons. This specimen belongs to a study of blood T cell repertoires in COVID-19. In the study overall: From the United States, Italy and Spain came samples of acute and convalescent COVID-19. PBMCs, B-cell-depleted T cells, or T cells provided the cDNA or gDNA that made up the material.

The ends were cut back, 2 bases at V and 6 bases at J, with 10 bases in the middle. The germline V gene has CDR1 SNHLY and CDR2 FYNNEI. The CDR3 runs 13 residues. Sample: peripheral blood. The V gene is TRBV2, the J gene TRBJ1-2; D gene unclear. The receptor's source is a woman aged 18-30 years with acute or convalescent COVID-19. In DNA, the CDR3 is TGTGCCAGCAGTGAATGGAGGGCAAATGGCTACACCTTC. As protein: CASSEWRANGYTF.